This TCR beta chain was observed in a study of shared clonotypes between healthy human individuals. On the study more broadly: CD8 memory received one plate per donor, CD8 naive two, CD4 memory three and CD4 naive three.

This clone was detected once. Its antigen is not known. Per the original data handling: Filtering differed since immunoSEQ provided only junctions, with no quality scores. Produced via immunoSEQ multiplex PCR; TCRdb's table is partial and in-frame only. Clonal size and the V and J genes are those of that table, whereas D and trimming came from the DNA. The sample lists a few million clones, roughly 95% seen once, with approximately 1.7% in the top ten. CD45RO-negative, CCR7-selected cells formed the naive CD8 fraction, which excluded terminally differentiated effector memory CD45RA+ cells. Study-wide results and limits: Rarefaction indicated that sorted-subset sequencing remained incomplete although depth was large. Among donors, clonotype sharing was expected to be affected by sequencing depth.

The source of this sequence is a young man in good health. Some clones in this sample may be carry-over from other donors' samples. Input material: naive CD8+ T cells from PBMCs.

This chain's CDR3 is CASRFDRSFYEQYF. CDR3 DNA sequence: TGTGCCAGCAGATTCGACAGGAGCTTCTACGAGCAGTACTTC. The gene calls are TRBV6-1 and TRBJ2-7; the D gene is possibly TRBD1 (6 bases). Germline CDR1 is MNHNS and CDR2 is SASEGT. V lost 6 bases to trimming and J lost 3 bases, with 15 bases between them. The CDR3 is 14 amino acids.